One sample yielded the 22 T cell receptor beta chains listed below, sequenced in a study of metastatic and nonmetastatic thyroid tumors. No patient had received any treatment before thyroid surgery. From the PCR reads, TCRdb re-called clones with MiXCR. The sample lists approximately 21,000 clones, 28% occurring once. Sequences were obtained from tumor tissue. The receptors were gathered from a male donor with papillary thyroid cancer or a benign thyroid nodule (not recorded which). Some clones in this sample may be carry-over from other donors' samples.

The V and J genes are TRBV4-1 and TRBJ2-5; TRBD2 matches at 12 bases. V was clipped by 1 base and J by 5 bases; unmatched bases: 11. The CDR3 totals 18 residues. Germline CDR1 is MGHRA and CDR2 is YSYEKL. The CDR3 spells CASSQGLAGVLSGETQYF. The CDR3 nucleotides read TGCGCCAGCAGCCAAGGACTAGCGGGAGTATTAAGTGGGGAGACCCAGTACTTC.

The chain couples TRBV29-1 to TRBJ2-7; TRBD1 matches at 10 bases. This CDR3 contains 15 residues. With V trimmed by 6 bases and J by 6 bases, 14 bases remained unmatched. Germline values: CDR1 SQVTM, CDR2 ANQGSEA. CDR3 in DNA: TGCAGCGTGAGGGGACAGGGGTCTTCCACGGGCGAGCAGTACTTC. Protein product: CSVRGQGSSTGEQYF.

This clone was recorded many times. The chain links TRBV11-1 to TRBJ1-5; D ambiguous. V gave up 1 base and J gave up 5 bases, with 15 bases separating them. This CDR3 has 16 residues. Looked up from germline, CDR1 is SGHAT and CDR2 is FQDESV (reference sequence). This CDR3 reads CASSLGAGPRDQPQHF. In DNA form, the CDR3 reads TGTGCCAGCAGCTTAGGGGCAGGTCCTCGGGATCAGCCCCAGCATTTT. The full variable domain, rest sourced from reference TRBV11-1 and TRBJ1-5, is EAEVAQSPRYKITEKSQAVAFWCDPISGHATLYWYRQILGQGPELLVQFQDESVVDDSQLPKDRFSAERLKGVDSTLKIQPAELGDSAMYLCASSLGAGPRDQPQHFGDGTRLSIL.

The V gene is TRBV4-1, the J gene TRBJ1-5; maybe TRBD1 (5 bases). The CDR3 covers 15 residues. V shed 0 bases and J shed 1 base, with 7 bases lying between them. Germline assignment: CDR1 MGHRA and CDR2 YSYEKL. The CDR3 nucleotides are TGCGCCAGCAGCCAAGAGGGACCGAGCAATCAGCCCCAGCATTTT. It specifies CASSQEGPSNQPQHF.

This chain links TRBV4-2 with TRBJ2-7; no clear D. The CDR3 length is 15 residues. The V end lost 0 bases, the J end lost 6 bases, and 15 bases lay between the germline ends. Germline V gene sequence: CDR1 LGHNA, CDR2 YNFKEQ. The CDR3 sequence: CASSQELGSSGEQYF. Written as DNA, the CDR3 is TGTGCCAGCAGCCAAGAGCTTGGCTCCTCGGGCGAGCAGTACTTC.

There are many counts of this clone. The chain combines TRBV28 with TRBJ2-6; 9 bases match TRBD1. The junction had 8 bases not matched to a gene; V was cut back by 7 bases and J by 4 bases. CDR3 length equals 16 residues. From germline, CDR1 is MDHEN and CDR2 SYDVKM. Written as DNA, the CDR3 is TGTGCCAGCAACAAGGACAGGGGATCCGGGGCCAACGTCCTGACTTTC. Its protein is CASNKDRGSGANVLTF. Full variable domain (missing parts from reference TRBV28 and TRBJ2-6): DVKVTQSSRYLVKRTGEKVFLECVQDMDHENMFWYRQDPGLGLRLIYFSYDVKMKEKGDIPEGYSVSREKKERFSLILESASTNQTSMYLCASNKDRGSGANVLTFGAGSRLTVL.

This clone has ten or more counts. The chain links TRBV11-3 to TRBJ1-6; D is perhaps TRBD1 (5 bases). In germline, CDR1 is SGHNT, CDR2 YENEEA. V dropped 5 bases and J dropped 8 bases, with 10 bases sitting between them. The CDR3 loop spans 13 amino acids. In DNA form, the CDR3 reads TGTGCCAGCAGCCGGGACGATCATTCACCCCTCCACTTT. Translated, it gives CASSRDDHSPLHF.

This clone was found once. The J gene is TRBJ2-7, the V gene TRBV2; 7 bases fit TRBD2. Trimming cost V 3 bases and J 3 bases; bases outside gene matches: 11. The CDR3 has 16 residues. Germline CDR1 reads SNHLY; CDR2 reads FYNNEI. In DNA form, the CDR3 reads TGTGCCAGCAGTGACCCACTCGGACTAGGGCTCTACGAGCAGTACTTC. Translating gives CASSDPLGLGLYEQYF.

J is TRBJ1-5 and V is TRBV28; TRBD1 is a possible D gene (5 bases). Germline CDR1 MDHEN, CDR2 SYDVKM. The CDR3 loop spans 15 amino acids. V gave up 8 bases and J gave up 3 bases, with 17 bases separating them. CDR3 sequence reads: CASGRNGDYNQPQHF. Here the CDR3 DNA reads TGTGCCAGCGGGCGAAATGGGGACTACAATCAGCCCCAGCATTTT.

This clone was found many times. This chain joins TRBV24-1 and TRBJ2-5; D perhaps matches TRBD1 (6 bases). Trimming took off 6 bases at V and 6 bases at J, with 13 bases between the two ends. The CDR3 covers 13 residues. The germline gives CDR1 KGHDR, CDR2 SFDVKD. The CDR3 sequence: CATSSPGVQTQYF. DNA for the CDR3: TGTGCCACCAGTTCACCAGGGGTACAGACCCAGTACTTC.

This chain uses TRBV4-2 with TRBJ2-6; D unclear. Germline CDR1 reads LGHNA; CDR2 reads YNFKEQ. The CDR3 is 16 amino acids. V shed 1 base and J shed 1 base, with 8 bases lying between them. The CDR3 loop reads CASSQGEGSGANVLTF. The DNA of the CDR3 is TGTGCCAGCAGCCAAGGGGAAGGGTCTGGGGCCAACGTCCTGACTTTC.

This chain links TRBV10-3 with TRBJ1-2; 7 bases match TRBD1. The trim removed 0 bases at V and 4 bases at J, leaving 11 bases unmatched. The CDR3 has 17 amino acids. Germline lookup yields CDR1 ENHRY and CDR2 SYGVKD. The DNA for the CDR3 is TGTGCCATCAGTGAGTCGAAGGAGGCAGGGGGAGGCTATGGCTACACCTTC. Protein sequence: CAISESKEAGGGYGYTF.

The chain is built from TRBV7-8 and TRBJ2-7; D remains unclear. Trimming shortened V by 2 bases and J by 3 bases, and 5 bases separated the two germline ends. Germline lookup yields CDR1 SGHVS and CDR2 FQNEAQ. The CDR3 covers 12 residues. The CDR3 coding sequence is TGTGCCAGCAGCTTACTAGGCTACGAGCAGTACTTC. Its translation: CASSLLGYEQYF.

This clone appeared a few times. The chain carries TRBV27 and TRBJ1-2; D is unresolved. The CDR3 runs 15 residues. From germline, CDR1 is MNHEY and CDR2 SMNVEV (reference sequence). The ends were cut back, 6 bases at V and 4 bases at J, with 18 bases in the middle. CDR3 region: CASRAADEGTYGYTF. The CDR3 coding sequence is TGTGCCAGCAGGGCGGCAGATGAGGGAACCTATGGCTACACCTTC.

This chain uses TRBV5-8 with TRBJ1-5; D gene ambiguous. The germline CDR1 and CDR2 sequences are SGHTS and YDEGEE. Trimming shortened V by 1 base and J by 1 base, and 12 bases separated the two germline ends. This CDR3 comprises 16 residues. CDR3 loop: CASSLLGQRSNQPQHF. DNA of the CDR3: TGTGCCAGCAGCTTGCTGGGTCAGCGGAGCAATCAGCCCCAGCATTTT.

A few counts support this clone. The chain combines TRBV6-5 with TRBJ1-6; 8 bases align to TRBD1. The CDR3 consists of 14 residues. Germline-derived CDR1 and CDR2 are MNHEY and SVGAGI. V was pared by 2 bases and J by 9 bases, with 3 bases of the junction left unmatched. DNA of the CDR3: TGTGCCAGCAGTTACCCCGACAGGGGTTCACCCCTCCACTTT. Translated: CASSYPDRGSPLHF.

V and J are TRBV20-1 and TRBJ2-5; 10 nucleotides agree with TRBD1. CDR3 length: 15 residues. Germline loops: CDR1 DFQATT, CDR2 SNEGSKA (reference sequence). The V segment lost 5 bases and the J segment 7 bases; nucleotides outside the gene matches: 13. The CDR3 bases are TGCAGTGCTCCCTCCGGGACAGGGGCATCCACGACCCAGTACTTC. Translation: CSAPSGTGASTTQYF.

There are a few counts of this clone. The chain employs TRBV28 and TRBJ2-2; the D is unclear. Trimming stripped 4 bases from V and 7 bases from J, with 7 bases between. The V gene's germline CDR1 is MDHEN and CDR2 SYDVKM. The CDR3 consists of 12 residues. The CDR3 DNA follows: TGTGCCAGCAGTTCGACGGTCGGGGAGCTGTTTTTT. Translated: CASSSTVGELFF.

V gene TRBV6-2 or TRBV6-3 combines with J gene TRBJ2-2, with 9 bases identical to TRBD2. CDR1 is MNHEY, CDR2 SVGEGT, per germline. The CDR3 contains 16 residues. The V gene end was trimmed by 6 bases and the J gene end by 3 bases; junction bases not matched to a gene: 8. The CDR3 loop reads CASSLSGSSHTGELFF. DNA for the CDR3: TGTGCCAGCAGCCTTAGCGGGAGTTCTCACACCGGGGAGCTGTTTTTT.

In its sample, this clone was seen many times. The chain couples TRBV4-1 to TRBJ2-7; TRBD1 is a possible D gene (6 bases). Per the germline V gene, CDR1 is MGHRA and CDR2 is YSYEKL. CDR3 length: 19 residues. With 0 bases removed from V and 2 bases from J, the gap between germline ends came to 23 bases. The CDR3 spells CASSQDIPGDTTLPYEQYF. DNA of the CDR3: TGCGCCAGCAGCCAAGATATTCCCGGGGACACAACGCTTCCCTACGAGCAGTACTTC.

This clone was recorded at least ten times. This chain connects TRBV4-1 to TRBJ2-5; tentatively, D is TRBD2 (5 bases). Per germline, CDR1 MGHRA and CDR2 YSYEKL. V was cut by 0 bases and J by 4 bases, with 12 bases left in between. The CDR3 has 15 residues. In DNA, the CDR3 is TGCGCCAGCAGCCAAGAACCGGGGAGAGGAGAGACCCAGTACTTC. Amino acids: CASSQEPGRGETQYF.

This clone turned up a few times. The rearrangement joins TRBV11-2 to TRBJ1-2, with D possibly TRBD1 on 5 matching bases. Deletions cut 5 bases from V and 6 bases from J, with 10 bases between. This CDR3 is built from 12 residues. CDR1 is SGHAT and CDR2 is FQNNGV in the germline V gene. CDR3 coding DNA: TGTGCCAGCAGCGTCGTGGGGGATGGCTACACCTTC. Translation: CASSVVGDGYTF.